Each of the 6 T cell receptor beta chains below was sequenced from the same sample in a study of regulatory T cells in long-lasting Graves disease. Combining iRepertoire HTBI primers with Arm-PCR of CDR3 regions, the authors built TCR beta libraries. TCRdb ran MiXCR on the multiplex PCR reads and lists one entry per CDR3 protein. The table lists about 470,000 distinct CDR3 sequences, 14% to 15% of them singletons, with roughly 17% in the top ten. As for time point: newly diagnosed GD, antithyroid drugs for less than 3 months. PBMCs provided the RNA from which the TCR library was made. These data also formed part of another study, on T cells in Graves' hyperthyroidism and ophthalmopathy.

The sample consisted of peripheral blood mononuclear cells (PBMCs), taken at new diagnosis, from a patient treated with antithyroid drugs. These receptors all come from a woman in her thirties with Graves disease.

This clonotype was observed a handful of times. The genes are TRBV6-2 or TRBV6-3 and TRBJ2-3, with 9 bases identical to TRBD1. Germline V gives CDR1 MNHEY, CDR2 SVGEGT. V lost 5 bases to trimming and J lost 4 bases; unmatched junction nucleotides: 13. The CDR3 runs 17 residues. CDR3 sequence: CASSEVGTGMGADTQYF. CDR3 in DNA: TGTGCCAGCAGTGAAGTTGGGACAGGGATGGGTGCAGATACGCAGTATTTT.

There are a few counts of this clonotype. The J gene is TRBJ2-1, the V gene TRBV27; 14 bases map to TRBD2. With 3 bases clipped from V and 8 bases from J, the junction kept 12 bases outside the gene matches. The CDR3 has 18 amino acids. CDR1 is MNHEY, CDR2 SMNVEV, per germline (reference sequence). CDR3 residues: CASSFLHTGTSGSHEQFF. CDR3 bases: TGTGCCAGCAGTTTCCTCCATACCGGGACTAGCGGGAGCCATGAGCAGTTCTTC.

There are a few counts of this clonotype. This rearrangement joins TRBV15 to TRBJ1-4; the match to TRBD1 covers 9 bases. This CDR3 comprises 14 residues. Germline lookup yields CDR1 LNHNV and CDR2 YYDKDF (reference sequence). V shed 3 bases and J 8 bases; nucleotides not matched to a gene: 4. CDR3 coding DNA: TGTGCCACCAGCAGCGAGACAGGGGGGGAAAAACTGTTTTTT. This translates into CATSSETGGEKLFF.

This clonotype appeared many times. The chain is built from TRBV10-3 and TRBJ2-7; the D is unclear. Per the germline V gene, CDR1 is ENHRY and CDR2 is SYGVKD. This CDR3 has 15 amino acids. V was clipped by 6 bases and J by 3 bases, with 18 bases between them. The chain's CDR3 is CAIRKAGDHHYEQYF. CDR3 DNA: TGTGCCATCAGGAAAGCAGGTGACCATCACTACGAGCAGTACTTC.

This clonotype was observed many times. This chain uses TRBV11-2 with TRBJ2-7, with 8 bases fitting TRBD2. Germline V gene data show CDR1 as SGHAT and CDR2 as FQNNGV. Germline trimming cut 1 base from V and 6 bases from J; bases unmatched to any gene: 5. The CDR3 extends over 14 amino acids. This CDR3 is CASSLAGLASEQYF. The CDR3, as DNA: TGTGCCAGCAGCTTAGCAGGACTAGCATCCGAGCAGTACTTC. The whole variable domain, filled in from reference TRBV11-2 and TRBJ2-7, reads EAGVAQSPRYKIIEKRQSVAFWCNPISGHATLYWYQQILGQGPKLLIQFQNNGVVDDSQLPKDRFSAERLKGVDSTLKIQPAKLEDSAVYLCASSLAGLASEQYFGPGTRLTVT.

This clonotype was picked up a small number of times. The chain has TRBV10-1 and TRBJ1-5; 7 bases agree with TRBD1. This CDR3 contains 16 residues. The J segment lost 4 bases and the V segment lost 0 bases, leaving 6 bases of the junction unmatched. Germline V gives CDR1 WNHNN, CDR2 SYGVQD (reference sequence). The CDR3 region has the DNA TGCGCCAGCAGTGAGTCCCGACAGGGATTTAATCAGCCCCAGCATTTT. This translates into CASSESRQGFNQPQHF.